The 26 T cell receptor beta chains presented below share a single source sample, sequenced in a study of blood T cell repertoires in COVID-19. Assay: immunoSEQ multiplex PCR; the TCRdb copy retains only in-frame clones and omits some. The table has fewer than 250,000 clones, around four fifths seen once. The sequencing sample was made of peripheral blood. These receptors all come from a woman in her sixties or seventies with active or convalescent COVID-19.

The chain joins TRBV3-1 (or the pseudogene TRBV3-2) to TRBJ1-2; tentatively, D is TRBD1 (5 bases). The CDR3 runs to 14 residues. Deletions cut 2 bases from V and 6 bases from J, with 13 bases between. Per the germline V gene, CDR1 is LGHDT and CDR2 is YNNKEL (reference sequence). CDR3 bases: TGTGCCAGCAGCCAAAGGGAGGCAGGGAATGGCTACACCTTC. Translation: CASSQREAGNGYTF.

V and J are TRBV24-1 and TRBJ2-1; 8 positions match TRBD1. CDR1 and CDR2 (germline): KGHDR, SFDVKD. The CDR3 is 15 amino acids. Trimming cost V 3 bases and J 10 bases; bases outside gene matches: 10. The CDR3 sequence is CATSDQTQGAGEQFF. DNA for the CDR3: TGTGCCACCAGTGATCAAACCCAGGGGGCGGGGGAGCAGTTCTTC.

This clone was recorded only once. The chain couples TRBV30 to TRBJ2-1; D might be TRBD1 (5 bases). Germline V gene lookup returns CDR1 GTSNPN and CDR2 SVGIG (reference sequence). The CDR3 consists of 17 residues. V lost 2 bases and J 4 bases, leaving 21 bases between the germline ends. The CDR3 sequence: CAWSWGQKVTLYNEQFF. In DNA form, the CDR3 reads TGTGCCTGGAGTTGGGGCCAGAAGGTCACCTTATACAATGAGCAGTTCTTC.

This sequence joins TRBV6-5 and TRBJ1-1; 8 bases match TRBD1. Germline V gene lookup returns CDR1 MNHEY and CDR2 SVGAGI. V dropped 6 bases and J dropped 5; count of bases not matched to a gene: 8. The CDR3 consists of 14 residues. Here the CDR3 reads CASRVQGVGTEAFF. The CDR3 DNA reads TGTGCCAGCAGGGTACAGGGGGTTGGGACTGAAGCTTTCTTT.

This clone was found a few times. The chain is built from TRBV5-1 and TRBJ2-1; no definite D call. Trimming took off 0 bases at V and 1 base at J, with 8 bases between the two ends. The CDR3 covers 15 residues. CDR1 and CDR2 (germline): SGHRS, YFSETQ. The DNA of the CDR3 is TGCGCCAGCAGCTTGGAGGCGGATTCCTACAATGAGCAGTTCTTC. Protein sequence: CASSLEADSYNEQFF.

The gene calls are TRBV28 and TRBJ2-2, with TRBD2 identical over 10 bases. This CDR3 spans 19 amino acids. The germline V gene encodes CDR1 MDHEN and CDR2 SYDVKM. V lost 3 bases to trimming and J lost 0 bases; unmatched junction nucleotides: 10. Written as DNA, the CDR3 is TGTGCCAGCAGTTTTGATCTAGCGGGGGTACTTGCGAACACCGGGGAGCTGTTTTTT. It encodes CASSFDLAGVLANTGELFF.

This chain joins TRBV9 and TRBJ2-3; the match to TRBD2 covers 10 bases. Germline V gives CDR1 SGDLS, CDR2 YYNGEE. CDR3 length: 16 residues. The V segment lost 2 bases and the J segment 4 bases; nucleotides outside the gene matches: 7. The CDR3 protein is CASSVSLAGLSDTQYF. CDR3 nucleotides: TGTGCCAGCAGCGTTTCACTAGCGGGGTTGTCAGATACGCAGTATTTT.

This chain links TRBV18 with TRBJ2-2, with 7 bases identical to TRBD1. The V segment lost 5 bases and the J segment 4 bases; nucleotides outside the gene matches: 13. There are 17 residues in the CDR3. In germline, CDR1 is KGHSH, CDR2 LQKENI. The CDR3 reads CASSFRMTGTSTGELFF. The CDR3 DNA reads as TGTGCCAGCTCATTTCGCATGACAGGGACGAGCACCGGGGAGCTGTTTTTT.

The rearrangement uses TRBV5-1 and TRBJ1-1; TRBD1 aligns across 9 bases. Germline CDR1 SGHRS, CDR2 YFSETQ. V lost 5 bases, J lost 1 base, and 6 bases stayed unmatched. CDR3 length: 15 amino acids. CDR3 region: CASRTGTGRNTEAFF. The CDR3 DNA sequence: TGCGCCAGCAGGACGGGGACAGGGAGGAACACTGAAGCTTTCTTT.

CDR3 in amino acids: CATSRDRGWSTDTQYF. The CDR3 nucleotides read TGTGCCACCAGCAGAGATAGGGGGTGGAGCACAGATACGCAGTATTTT. V is TRBV15 and J is TRBJ2-3, with D perhaps TRBD1 (6 bases). Between the trimmed V and J ends, which lost 0 bases and 0 bases, there was a span of 10 bases. Germline V lookup: CDR1 LNHNV, CDR2 YYDKDF (reference sequence). The CDR3 consists of 16 residues.

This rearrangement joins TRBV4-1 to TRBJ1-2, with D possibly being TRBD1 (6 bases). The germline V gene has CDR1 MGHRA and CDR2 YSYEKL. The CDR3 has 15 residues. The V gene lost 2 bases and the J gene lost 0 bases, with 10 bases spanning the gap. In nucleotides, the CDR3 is TGCGCCAGCAGCCAAACAGGGTCCCCTAACTATGGCTACACCTTC. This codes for CASSQTGSPNYGYTF.

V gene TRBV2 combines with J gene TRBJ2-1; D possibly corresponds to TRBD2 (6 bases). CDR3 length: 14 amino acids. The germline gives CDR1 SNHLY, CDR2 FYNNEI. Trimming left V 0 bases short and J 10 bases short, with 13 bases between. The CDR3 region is CASSEAGRGTEQFF. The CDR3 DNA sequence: TGTGCCAGCAGTGAAGCTGGTCGGGGGACCGAGCAGTTCTTC.

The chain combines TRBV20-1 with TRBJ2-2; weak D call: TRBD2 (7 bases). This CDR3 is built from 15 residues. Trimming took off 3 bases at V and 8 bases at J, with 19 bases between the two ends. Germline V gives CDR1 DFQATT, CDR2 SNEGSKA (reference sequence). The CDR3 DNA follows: TGCAGTGCTAGTAAGAGGGGGGGACCTGCTGGGGAGCTGTTTTTT. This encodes CSASKRGGPAGELFF.

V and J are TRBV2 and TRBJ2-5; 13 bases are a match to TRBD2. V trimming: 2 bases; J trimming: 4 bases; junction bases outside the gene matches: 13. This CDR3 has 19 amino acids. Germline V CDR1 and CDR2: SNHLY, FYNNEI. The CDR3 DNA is TGTGCCAGCAGTGAATCCTCACTAAGACTAGCGGGGGGAAGAGAGACCCAGTACTTC. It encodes CASSESSLRLAGGRETQYF.

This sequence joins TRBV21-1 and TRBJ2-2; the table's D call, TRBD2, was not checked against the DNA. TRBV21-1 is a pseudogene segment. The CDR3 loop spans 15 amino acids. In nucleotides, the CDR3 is TGTGCCAGCAGCAAGACTAGCGGGGGGACCGGGGAGCTGTTTTTT. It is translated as CASSKTSGGTGELFF.

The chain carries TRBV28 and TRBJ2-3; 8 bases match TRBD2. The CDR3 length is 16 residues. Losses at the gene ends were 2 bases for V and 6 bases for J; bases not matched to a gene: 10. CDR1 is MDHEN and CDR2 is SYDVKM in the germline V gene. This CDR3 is CASSLRAGGARDTQYF. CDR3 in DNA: TGTGCCAGCAGTTTACGTGCGGGGGGTGCAAGGGATACGCAGTATTTT.

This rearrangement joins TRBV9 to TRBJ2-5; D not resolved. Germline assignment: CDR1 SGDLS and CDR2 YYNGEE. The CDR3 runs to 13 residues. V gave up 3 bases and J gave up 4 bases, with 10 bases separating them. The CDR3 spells CASSAYRGETQYF. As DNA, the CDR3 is TGTGCCAGCAGCGCCTATCGTGGAGAGACCCAGTACTTC. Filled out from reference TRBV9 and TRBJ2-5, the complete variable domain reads DSGVTQTPKHLITATGQRVTLRCSPRSGDLSVYWYQQSLDQGLQFLIQYYNGEERAKGNILERFSAQQFPDLHSELNLSSLELGDSALYFCASSAYRGETQYFGPGTRLLVL.

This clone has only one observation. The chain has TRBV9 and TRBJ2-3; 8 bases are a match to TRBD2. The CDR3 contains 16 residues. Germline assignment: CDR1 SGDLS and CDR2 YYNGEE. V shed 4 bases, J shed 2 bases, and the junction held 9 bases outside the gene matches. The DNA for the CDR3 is TGTGCCAGCAGCCTTAGTCCGGGGGGGACCACAGATACGCAGTATTTT. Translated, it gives CASSLSPGGTTDTQYF.

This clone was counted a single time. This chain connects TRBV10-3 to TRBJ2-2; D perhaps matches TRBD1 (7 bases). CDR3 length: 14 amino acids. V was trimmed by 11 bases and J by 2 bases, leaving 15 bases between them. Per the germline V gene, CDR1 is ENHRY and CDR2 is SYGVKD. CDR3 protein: CASRGAINTGELFF. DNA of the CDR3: TGTGCCTCCAGGGGGGCAATTAACACCGGGGAGCTGTTTTTT.

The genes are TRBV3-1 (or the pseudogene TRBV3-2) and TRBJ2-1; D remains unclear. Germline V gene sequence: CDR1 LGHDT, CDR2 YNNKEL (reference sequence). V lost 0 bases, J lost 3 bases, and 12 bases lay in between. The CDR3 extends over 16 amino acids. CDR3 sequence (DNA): TGTGCCAGCAGCCAAGATATGACACGAAGCTACAATGAGCAGTTCTTC. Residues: CASSQDMTRSYNEQFF.

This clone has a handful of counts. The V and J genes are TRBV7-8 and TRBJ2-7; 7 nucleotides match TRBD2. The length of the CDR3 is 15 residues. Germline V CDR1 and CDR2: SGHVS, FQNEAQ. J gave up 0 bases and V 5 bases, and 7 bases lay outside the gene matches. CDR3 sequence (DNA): TGTGCCAGCAGCCTTAATCCGGGGGGCTCCTACGAGCAGTACGTC. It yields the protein CASSLNPGGSYEQYV.

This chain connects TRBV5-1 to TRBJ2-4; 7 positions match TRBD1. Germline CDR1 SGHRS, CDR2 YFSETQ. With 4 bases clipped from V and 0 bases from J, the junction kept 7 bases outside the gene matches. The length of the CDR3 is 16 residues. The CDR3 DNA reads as TGCGCCAGCAGCCAAGGACAGGAGATAGCCAAAAACATTCAGTACTTC. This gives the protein CASSQGQEIAKNIQYF. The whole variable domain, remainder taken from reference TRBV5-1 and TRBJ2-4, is KAGVTQTPRYLIKTRGQQVTLSCSPISGHRSVSWYQQTPGQGLQFLFEYFSETQRNKGNFPGRFSGRQFSNSRSEMNVSTLELGDSALYLCASSQGQEIAKNIQYFGAGTRLSVL.

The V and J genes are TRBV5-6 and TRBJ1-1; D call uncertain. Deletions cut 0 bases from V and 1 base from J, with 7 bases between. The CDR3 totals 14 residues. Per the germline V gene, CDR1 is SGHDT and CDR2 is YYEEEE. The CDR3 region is CASSLGPQNTEAFF. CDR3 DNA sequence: TGTGCCAGCAGCTTGGGTCCCCAGAACACTGAAGCTTTCTTT.

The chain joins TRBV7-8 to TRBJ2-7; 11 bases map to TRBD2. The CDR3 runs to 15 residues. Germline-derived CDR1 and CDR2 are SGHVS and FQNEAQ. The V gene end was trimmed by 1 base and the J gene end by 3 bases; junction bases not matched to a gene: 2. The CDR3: CASSLGLAGIYEQYF. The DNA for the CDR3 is TGTGCCAGCAGCTTAGGACTAGCGGGAATCTACGAGCAGTACTTC.

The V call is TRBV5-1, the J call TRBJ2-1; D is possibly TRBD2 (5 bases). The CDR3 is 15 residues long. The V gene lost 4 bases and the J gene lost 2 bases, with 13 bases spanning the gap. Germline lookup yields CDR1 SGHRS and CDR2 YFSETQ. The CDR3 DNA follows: TGCGCCAGCAGCGGCGGAGAGGGTACCTACAATGAGCAGTTCTTC. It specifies CASSGGEGTYNEQFF.

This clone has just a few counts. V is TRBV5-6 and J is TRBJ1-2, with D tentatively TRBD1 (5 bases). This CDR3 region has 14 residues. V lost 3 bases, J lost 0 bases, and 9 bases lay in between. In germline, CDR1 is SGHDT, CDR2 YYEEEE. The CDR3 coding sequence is TGTGCCAGCAGCTCAGGGAATCCTAACTATGGCTACACCTTC. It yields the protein CASSSGNPNYGYTF.